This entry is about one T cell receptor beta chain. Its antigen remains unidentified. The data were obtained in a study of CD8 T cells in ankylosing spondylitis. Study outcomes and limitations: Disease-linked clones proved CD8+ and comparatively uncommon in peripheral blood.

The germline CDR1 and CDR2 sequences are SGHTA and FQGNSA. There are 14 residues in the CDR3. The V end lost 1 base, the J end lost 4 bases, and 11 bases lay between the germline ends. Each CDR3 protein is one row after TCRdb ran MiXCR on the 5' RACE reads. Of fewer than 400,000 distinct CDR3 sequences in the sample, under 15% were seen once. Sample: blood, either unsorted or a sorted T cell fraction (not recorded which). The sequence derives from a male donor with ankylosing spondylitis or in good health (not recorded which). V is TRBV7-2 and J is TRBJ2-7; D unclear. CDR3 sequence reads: CASSLDSAIYEQYF. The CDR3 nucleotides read TGTGCCAGCAGCTTAGATTCCGCTATTTACGAGCAGTACTTC. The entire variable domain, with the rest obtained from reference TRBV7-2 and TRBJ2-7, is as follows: GAGVSQSPSNKVTEKGKDVELRCDPISGHTALYWYRQSLGQGLEFLIYFQGNSAPDKSGLPSDRFSAERTGGSVSTLTIQRTQQEDSAVYLCASSLDSAIYEQYFGPGTRLTVT.